One and the same sample provided the 17 T cell receptor beta chains below, sequenced in a study of esophageal squamous cell carcinoma tumors. PCR used a TCR alpha or TCR beta constant-region primer with a P20EA primer, then nested PCR with CA2 or CB2. Unbiased adaptor ligation RT-PCR amplified the TCR genes, and a polyT18-containing BSL-18E primer primed reverse transcription. TCRdb fed the 5' RACE reads into MiXCR, producing one record per CDR3 protein. Here the sample spans roughly 5,000 distinct CDR3 sequences, 20% to 25% being singletons. The sequenced material came from tumor tissue. The receptors were gathered from a man aged 45-79 years with esophageal squamous cell carcinoma.

The sample holds a few counts of this clonotype. The junction differs from germline at one of its ends, possibly a read error. J is TRBJ1-6 and V is TRBV7-7, with D perhaps TRBD1 (5 bases). The length of the CDR3 is 13 residues. Germline V gene lookup returns CDR1 SSHAT and CDR2 FNYEAQ (reference sequence). This CDR3 is CASSTTENSPLHF. CDR3 sequence (DNA): TGTGCTAGCAGCACGACAGAGAATTCACCCCTCCACTTT.

The chain recombines TRBV9 with TRBJ2-7; a weak D match, TRBD2 (5 bases). The CDR3 extends over 15 amino acids. Trimming cost V 4 bases and J 3 bases, with 17 bases left between them. Germline V CDR1 and CDR2: SGDLS, YYNGEE. CDR3 DNA sequence: TGTGCCAGCAGCCCCTCGATCTCGAGGGACTACGAGCAGTACTTC. Amino acids: CASSPSISRDYEQYF.

Judged by abundance, this clonotype is medium-sized. CDR3 amino acids: CASSPVVGGDANTGELFF. CDR3 nucleotides: TGTGCCAGCTCACCAGTAGTGGGAGGAGACGCGAACACCGGGGAGCTGTTTTTT. The chain combines TRBV18 with TRBJ2-2; possibly TRBD2 for D (6 bases). CDR3 length: 18 residues. From germline, CDR1 is KGHSH and CDR2 LQKENI. The V gene lost 2 bases and the J gene lost 0 bases, with 16 bases spanning the gap.

Points on this clonotype: The junction departs from the called germline gene at one end, perhaps through a read error. DNA of the CDR3: TGTGCCAGCAGGCCTACGGGACACCATTCGCCCCCCCACTTT. Translated: CASRPTGHHSPPHF. The chain uses TRBV7-9 and TRBJ1-6, with D possibly TRBD1 on 6 matching bases. Germline V CDR1 and CDR2: SEHNR, FQNEAQ (reference sequence). The CDR3 has 14 amino acids.

This clonotype qualifies as medium-sized (0.01 to 0.1%). CDR3 sequence reads: CSAGGGTDTQYF. CDR3 DNA sequence: TGCAGTGCGGGGGGCGGCACAGATACGCAGTATTTT. The chain recombines TRBV20-1 with TRBJ2-3, with D possibly called TRBD1 or TRBD2 (6 bases each). Germline values: CDR1 DFQATT, CDR2 SNEGSKA (reference sequence). V was clipped by 6 bases and J by 1 base, with 8 bases between them. CDR3 size: 12 residues.

This chain uses TRBV7-8 with TRBJ2-7, with 7 bases identical to TRBD2. Trimming at V came to 5 bases and at J to 2 bases, leaving 6 bases not matched to a gene. Germline assignment: CDR1 SGHVS and CDR2 FQNEAQ. The CDR3 loop spans 14 amino acids. CDR3 sequence reads: CASSGGDFAYEQYF. CDR3 coding DNA: TGTGCCAGCAGCGGGGGGGACTTCGCCTACGAGCAGTACTTC. The whole variable domain, filled in from reference TRBV7-8 and TRBJ2-7, reads GAGVSQSPRYKVAKRGQDVALRCDPISGHVSLFWYQQALGQGPEFLTYFQNEAQLDKSGLPSDRFFAERPEGSVSTLKIQRTQQEDSAVYLCASSGGDFAYEQYFGPGTRLTVT.

This clonotype was found once. This rearrangement joins TRBV4-1 to TRBJ2-2; D remains unclear. V was cut by 4 bases and J by 9 bases, with 12 bases left in between. The CDR3 sequence is 13 residues long. Germline assignment: CDR1 MGHRA and CDR2 YSYEKL. CDR3 in DNA: TGCGCCAGCAGCCCCTCGACCTACTGGGAGCTGTTTTTT. Translation gives CASSPSTYWELFF.

Sample share makes this clonotype medium-sized. The chain combines TRBV6-1 with TRBJ2-7; no clear D. The CDR3 length is 11 residues. Trimming shortened V by 6 bases and J by 2 bases, and 5 bases separated the two germline ends. From germline, CDR1 is MNHNS and CDR2 SASEGT. The CDR3 nucleotides are TGTGCCAGCAGCGAGACCTACGAGCAGTACTTC. This sequence encodes CASSETYEQYF.

Within the sample, this clonotype is medium-sized. The rearrangement uses TRBV5-1 and TRBJ2-1; TRBD2 agrees at 15 bases. V trimming: 3 bases; J trimming: 5 bases; junction bases outside the gene matches: 3. The V gene's germline CDR1 is SGHRS and CDR2 YFSETQ. This CDR3 spans 16 amino acids. The CDR3: CASSSGLAGGNNEQFF. The CDR3 DNA sequence: TGCGCCAGCAGCTCGGGACTAGCGGGAGGAAACAATGAGCAGTTCTTC.

This clonotype was observed at least ten times. The chain couples TRBV28 to TRBJ1-3; tentatively, D is TRBD1 (5 bases). This CDR3 is built from 15 residues. Germline CDR1 and CDR2: MDHEN and SYDVKM. Trimming removed 2 bases at V and 5 bases at J, with 13 bases between. CDR3 residues: CASSLNEAGRNTIYF. The CDR3 DNA sequence: TGTGCCAGCAGTTTAAATGAGGCAGGGAGAAACACCATATATTTT.

This clonotype is judged medium-sized. This rearrangement joins TRBV6-5 to TRBJ1-2; 7 bases are a match to TRBD1. The germline gives CDR1 MNHEY, CDR2 SVGAGI. The CDR3 sequence is 12 residues long. V shed 1 base and J 8 bases; nucleotides not matched to a gene: 1. CDR3 nucleotides: TGTGCCAGCAGTTACTGGGGACAGGGCTACACCTTC. It yields the protein CASSYWGQGYTF.

This clonotype was seen a handful of times. A read error may be the cause here, since a much bigger clone is one base away. This rearrangement joins TRBV19 to TRBJ2-6, with D maybe TRBD1 (5 bases). The CDR3 has 16 residues. Germline V gene data show CDR1 as LNHDA and CDR2 as SQIVND (reference sequence). The chain's CDR3 is CASSISSAGGANVRTF. The CDR3 DNA reads as TGTGCCAGTAGTATTTCCAGTGCCGGTGGGGCCAACGTCCGGACTTTC.

On this clonotype: One end of the junction does not line up with germline, which may come from a read error. This chain uses TRBV27 with TRBJ2-7, with 9 bases matching TRBD2. In germline, CDR1 is MNHEY, CDR2 SMNVEV (reference sequence). CDR3 length equals 14 residues. CDR3 protein: CASCLKTSGYEQYF. The CDR3 bases are TGTGCCAGCTGTTTAAAGACTAGCGGCTACGAGCAGTACTTC.

This clonotype is medium-sized (0.01 to 0.1%). This rearrangement joins TRBV6-1 to TRBJ2-1; 8 nucleotides agree with TRBD2. The germline V gene encodes CDR1 MNHNS and CDR2 SASEGT. The length of the CDR3 is 14 residues. V lost 7 bases, J lost 6 bases, and 8 bases stayed unmatched. The CDR3: CASIGTSRGNEQFF. DNA of the CDR3: TGTGCCAGCATTGGGACTAGTAGGGGCAATGAGCAGTTCTTC.

A word on this clonotype: Since the CDR3 does not end with the conserved phenylalanine or tryptophan, this likely comes from a read error. V is TRBV12-3 or TRBV12-4 and J is TRBJ2-1, with TRBD2 matching over 12 bases. The CDR3 extends over 17 amino acids. Germline trimming cut 0 bases from V and 6 bases from J; bases unmatched to any gene: 6. Here the CDR3 reads CASSLALAGGTSNEQFL. CDR3 bases: TGTGCCAGCAGTTTAGCGCTAGCGGGAGGGACCTCCAATGAGCAGTTCCTC.

This clonotype is large (0.1 to 1%). This chain joins TRBV5-6 and TRBJ2-2; 14 positions agree with TRBD2. Trimming cost V 1 base and J 5 bases; bases outside gene matches: 13. CDR3 size: 20 residues. Germline values: CDR1 SGHDT, CDR2 YYEEEE. CDR3 sequence reads: CASSLPKTSGRARRTGELFF. Written as DNA, the CDR3 is TGTGCCAGCAGCTTGCCCAAGACTAGCGGGAGGGCTCGTCGTACCGGGGAGCTGTTTTTT.

This clonotype was recorded a few times. This chain uses TRBV24-1 with TRBJ1-2, with TRBD1 matching 10 bases. The V segment lost 3 bases and the J segment 7 bases; nucleotides outside the gene matches: 7. This CDR3 has 15 residues. The V gene's germline CDR1 is KGHDR and CDR2 SFDVKD. In DNA, the CDR3 is TGTGCCACCAGTGATCCGACAGGGGGCCCCCGTGGCTACACCTTC. Its protein product is CATSDPTGGPRGYTF.